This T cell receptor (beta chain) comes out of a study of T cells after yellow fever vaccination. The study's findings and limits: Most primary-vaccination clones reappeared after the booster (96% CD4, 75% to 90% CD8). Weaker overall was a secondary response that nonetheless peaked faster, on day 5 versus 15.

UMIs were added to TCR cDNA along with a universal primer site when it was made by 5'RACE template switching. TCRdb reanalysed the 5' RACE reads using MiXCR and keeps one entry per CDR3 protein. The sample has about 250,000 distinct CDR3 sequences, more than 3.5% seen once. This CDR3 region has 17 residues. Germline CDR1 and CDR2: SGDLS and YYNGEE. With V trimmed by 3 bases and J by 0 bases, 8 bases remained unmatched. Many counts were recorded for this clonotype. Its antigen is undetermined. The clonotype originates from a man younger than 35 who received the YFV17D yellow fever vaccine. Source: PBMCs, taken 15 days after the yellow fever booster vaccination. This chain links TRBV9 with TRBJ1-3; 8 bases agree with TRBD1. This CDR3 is CASSGFLGQVSGNTIYF. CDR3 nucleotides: TGTGCCAGCAGCGGATTTCTGGGACAGGTCTCTGGAAACACCATATATTTT. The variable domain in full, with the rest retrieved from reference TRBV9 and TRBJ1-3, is DSGVTQTPKHLITATGQRVTLRCSPRSGDLSVYWYQQSLDQGLQFLIQYYNGEERAKGNILERFSAQQFPDLHSELNLSSLELGDSALYFCASSGFLGQVSGNTIYFGEGSWLTVV.